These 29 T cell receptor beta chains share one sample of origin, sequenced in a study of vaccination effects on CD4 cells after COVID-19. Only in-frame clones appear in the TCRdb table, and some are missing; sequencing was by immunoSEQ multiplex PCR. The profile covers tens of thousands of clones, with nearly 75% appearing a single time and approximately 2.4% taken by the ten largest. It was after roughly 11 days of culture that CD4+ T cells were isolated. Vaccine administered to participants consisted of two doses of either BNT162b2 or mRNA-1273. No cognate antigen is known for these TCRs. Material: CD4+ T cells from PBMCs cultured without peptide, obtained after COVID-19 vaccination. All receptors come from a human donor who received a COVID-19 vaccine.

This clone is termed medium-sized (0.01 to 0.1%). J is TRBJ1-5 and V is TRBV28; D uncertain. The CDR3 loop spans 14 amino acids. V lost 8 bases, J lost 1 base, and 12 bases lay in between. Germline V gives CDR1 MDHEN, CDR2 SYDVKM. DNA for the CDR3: TGTGCCAGCGGTGGTTTTTTGAGCAATCAGCCCCAGCATTTT. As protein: CASGGFLSNQPQHF. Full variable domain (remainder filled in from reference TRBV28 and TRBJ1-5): DVKVTQSSRYLVKRTGEKVFLECVQDMDHENMFWYRQDPGLGLRLIYFSYDVKMKEKGDIPEGYSVSREKKERFSLILESASTNQTSMYLCASGGFLSNQPQHFGDGTRLSIL.

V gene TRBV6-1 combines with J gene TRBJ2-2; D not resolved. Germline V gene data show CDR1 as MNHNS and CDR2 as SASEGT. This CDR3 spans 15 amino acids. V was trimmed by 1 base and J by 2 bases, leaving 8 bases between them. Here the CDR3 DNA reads TGTGCCAGCAGTGAAGACCGTACTAACACCGGGGAGCTGTTTTTT. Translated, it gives CASSEDRTNTGELFF.

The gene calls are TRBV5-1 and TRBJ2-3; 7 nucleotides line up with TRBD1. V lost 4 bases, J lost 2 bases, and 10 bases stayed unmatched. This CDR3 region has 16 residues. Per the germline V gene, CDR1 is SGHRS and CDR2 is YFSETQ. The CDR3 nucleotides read TGCGCCAGCAGCGACCGGGACAGACCACTCACAGATACGCAGTATTTT. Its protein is CASSDRDRPLTDTQYF. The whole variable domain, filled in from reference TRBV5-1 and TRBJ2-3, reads KAGVTQTPRYLIKTRGQQVTLSCSPISGHRSVSWYQQTPGQGLQFLFEYFSETQRNKGNFPGRFSGRQFSNSRSEMNVSTLELGDSALYLCASSDRDRPLTDTQYFGPGTRLTVL.

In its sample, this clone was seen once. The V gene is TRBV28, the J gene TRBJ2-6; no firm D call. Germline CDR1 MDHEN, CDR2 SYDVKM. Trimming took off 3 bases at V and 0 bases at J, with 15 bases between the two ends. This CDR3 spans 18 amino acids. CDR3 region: CASSFMAATSSGANVLTF. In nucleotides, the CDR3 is TGTGCCAGCAGTTTCATGGCAGCCACCAGCTCTGGGGCCAACGTCCTGACTTTC.

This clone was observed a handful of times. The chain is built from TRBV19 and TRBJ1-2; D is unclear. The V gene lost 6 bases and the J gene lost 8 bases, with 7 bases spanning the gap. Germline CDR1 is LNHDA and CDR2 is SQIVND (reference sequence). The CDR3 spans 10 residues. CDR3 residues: CASRPQGYTF. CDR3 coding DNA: TGTGCCAGTAGACCCCAGGGCTACACCTTC.

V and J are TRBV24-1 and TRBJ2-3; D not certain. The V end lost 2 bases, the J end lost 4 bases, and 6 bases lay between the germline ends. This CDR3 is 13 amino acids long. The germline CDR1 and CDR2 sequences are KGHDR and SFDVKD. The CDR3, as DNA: TGTGCCACCAGTGATTCTACACCAGATACGCAGTATTTT. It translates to CATSDSTPDTQYF.

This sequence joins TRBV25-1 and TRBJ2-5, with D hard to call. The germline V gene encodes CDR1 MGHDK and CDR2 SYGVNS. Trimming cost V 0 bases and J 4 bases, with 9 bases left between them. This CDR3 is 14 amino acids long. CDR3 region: CASSEYRPGETQYF. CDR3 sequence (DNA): TGTGCCAGCAGTGAATATCGGCCGGGAGAGACCCAGTACTTC.

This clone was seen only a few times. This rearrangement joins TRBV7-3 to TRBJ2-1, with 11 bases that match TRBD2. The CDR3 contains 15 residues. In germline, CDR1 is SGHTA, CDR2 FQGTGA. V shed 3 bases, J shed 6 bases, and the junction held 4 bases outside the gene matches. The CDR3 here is CASSLTSGATNEQFF. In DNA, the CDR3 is TGTGCCAGCAGCTTGACTAGCGGGGCGACCAATGAGCAGTTCTTC. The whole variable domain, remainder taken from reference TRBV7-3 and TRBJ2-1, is GAGVSQTPSNKVTEKGKYVELRCDPISGHTALYWYRQSLGQGPEFLIYFQGTGAADDSGLPNDRFFAVRPEGSVSTLKIQRTERGDSAVYLCASSLTSGATNEQFFGPGTRLTVL.

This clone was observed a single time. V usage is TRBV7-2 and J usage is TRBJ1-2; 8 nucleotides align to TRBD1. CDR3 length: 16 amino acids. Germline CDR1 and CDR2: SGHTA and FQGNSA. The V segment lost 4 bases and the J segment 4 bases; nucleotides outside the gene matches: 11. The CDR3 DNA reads TGTGCCAGCAGCTCTTACACCGGACAGGGAAGCTATGGCTACACCTTC. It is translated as CASSSYTGQGSYGYTF.

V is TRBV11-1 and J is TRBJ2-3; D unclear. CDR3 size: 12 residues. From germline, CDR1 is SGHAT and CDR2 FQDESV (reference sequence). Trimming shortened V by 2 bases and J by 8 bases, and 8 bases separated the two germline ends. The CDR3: CASSLNQVTQYF. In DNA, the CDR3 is TGTGCCAGCAGCTTAAATCAGGTTACGCAGTATTTT. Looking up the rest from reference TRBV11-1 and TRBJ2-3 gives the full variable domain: EAEVAQSPRYKITEKSQAVAFWCDPISGHATLYWYRQILGQGPELLVQFQDESVVDDSQLPKDRFSAERLKGVDSTLKIQPAELGDSAMYLCASSLNQVTQYFGPGTRLTVL.

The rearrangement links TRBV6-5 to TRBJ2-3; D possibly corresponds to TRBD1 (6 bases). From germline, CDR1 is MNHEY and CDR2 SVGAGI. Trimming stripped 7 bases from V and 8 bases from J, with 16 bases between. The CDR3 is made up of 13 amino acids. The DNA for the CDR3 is TGTGCCAGCACCCTCACAGGGTCGGTTACGCAGTATTTT. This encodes CASTLTGSVTQYF.

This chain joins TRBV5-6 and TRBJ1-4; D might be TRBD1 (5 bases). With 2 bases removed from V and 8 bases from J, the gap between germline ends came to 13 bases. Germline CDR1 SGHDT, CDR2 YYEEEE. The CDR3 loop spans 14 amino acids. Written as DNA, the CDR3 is TGTGCCAGCAGCTTAAGGGGAGGGAACGAAAAACTGTTTTTT. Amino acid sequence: CASSLRGGNEKLFF.

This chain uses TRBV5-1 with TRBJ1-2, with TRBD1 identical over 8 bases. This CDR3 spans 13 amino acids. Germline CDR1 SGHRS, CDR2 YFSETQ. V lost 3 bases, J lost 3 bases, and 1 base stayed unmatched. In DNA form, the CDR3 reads TGCGCCAGCAGCTCGGACAGGGACTATGGCTACACCTTC. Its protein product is CASSSDRDYGYTF.

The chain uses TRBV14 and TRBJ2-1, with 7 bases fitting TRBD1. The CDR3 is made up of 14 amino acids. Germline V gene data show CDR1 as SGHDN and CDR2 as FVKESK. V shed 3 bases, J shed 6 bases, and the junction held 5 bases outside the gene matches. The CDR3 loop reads CASSHGQVINEQFF. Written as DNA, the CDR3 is TGTGCCAGCAGCCACGGACAGGTCATCAATGAGCAGTTCTTC.

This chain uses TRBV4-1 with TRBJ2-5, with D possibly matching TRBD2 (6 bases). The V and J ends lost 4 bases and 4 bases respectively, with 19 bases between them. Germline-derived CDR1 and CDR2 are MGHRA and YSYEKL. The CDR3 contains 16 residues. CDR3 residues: CASSPQGGLGTETQYF. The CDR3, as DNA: TGCGCCAGCAGCCCTCAGGGAGGCCTTGGCACAGAGACCCAGTACTTC.

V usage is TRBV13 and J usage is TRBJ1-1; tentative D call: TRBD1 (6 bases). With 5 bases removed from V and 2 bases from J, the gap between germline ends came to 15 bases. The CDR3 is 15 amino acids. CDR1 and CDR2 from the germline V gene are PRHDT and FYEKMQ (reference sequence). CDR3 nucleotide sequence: TGTGCCAGCAGCCCGGGGGGCAGCCGCAACACTGAAGCTTTCTTT. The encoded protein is CASSPGGSRNTEAFF.

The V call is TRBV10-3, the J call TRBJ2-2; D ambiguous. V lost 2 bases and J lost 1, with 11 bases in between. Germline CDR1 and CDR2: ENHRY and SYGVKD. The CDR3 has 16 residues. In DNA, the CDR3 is TGTGCCATCAGTGAGCTCTCAAGACTGAACACCGGGGAGCTGTTTTTT. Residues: CAISELSRLNTGELFF.

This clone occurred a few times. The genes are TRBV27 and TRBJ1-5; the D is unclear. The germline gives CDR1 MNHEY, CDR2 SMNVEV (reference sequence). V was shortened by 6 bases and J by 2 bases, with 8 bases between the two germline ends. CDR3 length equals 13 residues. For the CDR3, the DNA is TGTGCCAGCAGCCCTCAGCGCAATCAGCCCCAGCATTTT. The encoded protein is CASSPQRNQPQHF.

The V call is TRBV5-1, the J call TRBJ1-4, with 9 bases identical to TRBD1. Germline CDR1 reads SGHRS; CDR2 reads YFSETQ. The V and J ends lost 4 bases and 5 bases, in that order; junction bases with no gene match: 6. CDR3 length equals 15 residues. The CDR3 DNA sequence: TGCGCCAGCAGCCCTGGGGGGACAGGGAATGAAAAACTGTTTTTT. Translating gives CASSPGGTGNEKLFF.

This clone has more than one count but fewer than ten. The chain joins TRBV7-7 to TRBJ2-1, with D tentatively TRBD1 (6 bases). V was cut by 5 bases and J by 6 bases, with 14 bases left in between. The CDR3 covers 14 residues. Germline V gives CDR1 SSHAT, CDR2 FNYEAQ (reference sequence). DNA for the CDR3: TGTGCCAGCAGCCCGGGACACTATAGCAATGAGCAGTTCTTC. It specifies CASSPGHYSNEQFF.

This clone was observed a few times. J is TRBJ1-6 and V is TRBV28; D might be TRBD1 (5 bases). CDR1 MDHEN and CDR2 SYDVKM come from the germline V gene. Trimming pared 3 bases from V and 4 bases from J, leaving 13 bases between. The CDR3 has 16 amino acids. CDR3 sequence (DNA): TGTGCCAGCAGTTTGGGTCAGGGAACATATAATTCACCCCTCCACTTT. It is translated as CASSLGQGTYNSPLHF. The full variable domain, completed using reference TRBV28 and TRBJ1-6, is DVKVTQSSRYLVKRTGEKVFLECVQDMDHENMFWYRQDPGLGLRLIYFSYDVKMKEKGDIPEGYSVSREKKERFSLILESASTNQTSMYLCASSLGQGTYNSPLHFGNGTRLTVT.

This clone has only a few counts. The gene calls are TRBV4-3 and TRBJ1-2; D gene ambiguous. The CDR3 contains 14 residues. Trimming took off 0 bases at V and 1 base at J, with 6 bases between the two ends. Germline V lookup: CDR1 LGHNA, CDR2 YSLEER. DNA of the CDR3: TGCGCCAGCAGCCAAGAATCCGGTAACTATGGCTACACCTTC. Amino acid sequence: CASSQESGNYGYTF.

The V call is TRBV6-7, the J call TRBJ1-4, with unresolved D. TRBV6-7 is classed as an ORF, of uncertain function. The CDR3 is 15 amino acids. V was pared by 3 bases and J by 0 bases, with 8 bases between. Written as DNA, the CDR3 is TGTGCCAGCAGTTATACCCCCGCAACTAATGAAAAACTGTTTTTT. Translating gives CASSYTPATNEKLFF.

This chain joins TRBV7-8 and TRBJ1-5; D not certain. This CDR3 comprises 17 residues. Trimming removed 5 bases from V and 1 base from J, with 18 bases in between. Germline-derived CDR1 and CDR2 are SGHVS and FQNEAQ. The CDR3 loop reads CASSPWTGIQSNQPQHF. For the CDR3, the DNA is TGTGCCAGCAGCCCATGGACGGGCATCCAAAGCAATCAGCCCCAGCATTTT. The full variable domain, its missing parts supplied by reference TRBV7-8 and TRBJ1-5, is GAGVSQSPRYKVAKRGQDVALRCDPISGHVSLFWYQQALGQGPEFLTYFQNEAQLDKSGLPSDRFFAERPEGSVSTLKIQRTQQEDSAVYLCASSPWTGIQSNQPQHFGDGTRLSIL.

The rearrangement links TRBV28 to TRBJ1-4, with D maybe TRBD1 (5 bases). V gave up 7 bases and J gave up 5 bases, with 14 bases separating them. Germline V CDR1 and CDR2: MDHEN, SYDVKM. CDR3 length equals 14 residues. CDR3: CASTMGGGNEKLFF. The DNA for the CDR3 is TGTGCCAGCACCATGGGGGGAGGGAATGAAAAACTGTTTTTT.

CDR3 amino acids: CAWIRGTNTNEQFF. CDR3 in DNA: TGTGCCTGGATCCGCGGGACTAATACCAATGAGCAGTTCTTC. This rearrangement joins TRBV30 to TRBJ2-1, with 7 bases identical to TRBD2. CDR1 GTSNPN and CDR2 SVGIG come from the germline V gene (reference sequence). This CDR3 has 14 residues. V lost 4 bases and J lost 6; bases outside the gene matches: 9.

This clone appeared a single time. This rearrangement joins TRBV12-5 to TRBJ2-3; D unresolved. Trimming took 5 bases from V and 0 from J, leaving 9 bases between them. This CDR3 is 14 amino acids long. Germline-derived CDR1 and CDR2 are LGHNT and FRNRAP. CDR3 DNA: TGTGCTAGTGGTCCCTCAATGAGCACAGATACGCAGTATTTT. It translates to CASGPSMSTDTQYF.

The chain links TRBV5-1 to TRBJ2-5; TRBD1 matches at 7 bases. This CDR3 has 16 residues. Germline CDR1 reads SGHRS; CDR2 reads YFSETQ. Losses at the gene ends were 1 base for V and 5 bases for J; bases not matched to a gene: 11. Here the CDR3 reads CASSLQGGALWETQYF. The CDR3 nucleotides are TGCGCCAGCAGCTTGCAAGGGGGCGCTTTATGGGAGACCCAGTACTTC.

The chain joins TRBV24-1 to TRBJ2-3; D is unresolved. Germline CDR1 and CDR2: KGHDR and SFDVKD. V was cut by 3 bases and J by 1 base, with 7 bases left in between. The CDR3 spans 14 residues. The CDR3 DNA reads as TGTGCCACCAGTGATCCTCAGGGCACAGATACGCAGTATTTT. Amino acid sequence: CATSDPQGTDTQYF.